This entry features one T cell receptor (beta chain) sequence. Its antigen is not known. Sequencing was performed with immunoSEQ multiplex PCR; in TCRdb, only in-frame clones are kept and a portion is missing. The sample has over 70,000 clones, 90% seen once. The data originate from a study of PD-1 blockade in classical Hodgkin lymphoma. General observations from the study: Still unresolved is the cause of the repertoire differences, which may be disease activity or prior therapy.

Time point specified: cycle 4 day 1 (C4D1), after 6 weeks of nivolumab. Each patient experienced a relapse that followed autologous stem cell transplantation, and brentuximab vedotin exposure varied. This TCR was sampled from a human donor with classical Hodgkin lymphoma. The sample was peripheral blood mononuclear cells (PBMCs), taken before the fourth cycle of nivolumab.

CDR3 coding DNA: TGTGCCAGCAGCTCCACAGGGGGCACCGGGGAGCTGTTTTTT. Its translation: CASSSTGGTGELFF. The chain uses TRBV13 and TRBJ2-2; 8 bases fit TRBD1. The CDR3 contains 14 residues. CDR1 PRHDT and CDR2 FYEKMQ come from the germline V gene (reference sequence). Trimming cost V 4 bases and J 4 bases; bases outside gene matches: 2.